These 16 T cell receptor beta chains share one sample of origin, sequenced in a study of OX40 agonist ivuxolimab in advanced cancers. Repertoires were generated with immunoSEQ multiplex PCR, while TCRdb's copy carries only in-frame clones and drops some. This sample yields about 110,000 clones, of which approximately 89% are seen a single time; around 0.64% belongs to the top ten. Sequenced material: CD4+ or CD8+ T cells sorted from blood, taken in a trial of the OX40 agonist ivuxolimab. Every receptor here comes from an adult with an advanced solid tumor such as melanoma, head and neck, liver or kidney cancer.

The CDR3 coding sequence is TGTGCCAGCAGCGAAACGACGGAGGCCACCGAGACCCAGTACTTC. This encodes CASSETTEATETQYF. This rearrangement joins TRBV9 to TRBJ2-5; the D gene is possibly TRBD2 (5 bases). Per germline, CDR1 SGDLS and CDR2 YYNGEE. The CDR3 is made up of 15 amino acids. Trimming took off 3 bases at V and 5 bases at J, with 17 bases between the two ends.

The chain combines TRBV6-1 with TRBJ1-4; D is uncertain. Trimming removed 8 bases from V and 7 bases from J, with 11 bases in between. The CDR3 extends over 12 amino acids. Germline values: CDR1 MNHNS, CDR2 SASEGT. CDR3 residues: CASRREGEKLFF. The CDR3 nucleotides are TGTGCCAGCCGGAGGGAGGGTGAAAAACTGTTTTTT.

This clone occurred a few times. V is TRBV18 and J is TRBJ1-6; the D gene is possibly TRBD1 (5 bases). Trimming removed 3 bases at V and 8 bases at J, with 5 bases between. CDR1 and CDR2 (germline): KGHSH, LQKENI. This CDR3 region has 12 residues. CDR3 residues: CASSPGDSPLHF. DNA of the CDR3: TGTGCCAGCTCACCGGGGGATTCACCCCTCCACTTT.

This clone was picked up one time. The rearrangement joins TRBV2 to TRBJ2-7, with 12 bases aligning to TRBD2. Germline values: CDR1 SNHLY, CDR2 FYNNEI. This CDR3 is built from 15 residues. With 6 bases clipped from V and 3 bases from J, the junction kept 6 bases outside the gene matches. CDR3: CASSERLAGDYEQYF. The DNA of the CDR3 is TGTGCCAGCAGCGAAAGACTAGCGGGAGACTACGAGCAGTACTTC.

This chain links TRBV25-1 with TRBJ1-1; D is unclear. CDR3 length equals 11 residues. V shed 8 bases and J shed 4 bases, with 8 bases lying between them. Germline-derived CDR1 and CDR2 are MGHDK and SYGVNS. CDR3 DNA sequence: TGTGCCAGCGGGTTAGTCACTGAAGCTTTCTTT. It codes for CASGLVTEAFF.

This clone was detected once. Other DNA sequences in the sample encode the same CDR3. The chain has TRBV4-1 and TRBJ2-5, with 13 bases fitting TRBD2. Germline V gene sequence: CDR1 MGHRA, CDR2 YSYEKL. The V gene end was trimmed by 6 bases and the J gene end by 5 bases; junction bases not matched to a gene: 12. The CDR3 covers 17 residues. CDR3 DNA: TGCGCCAGCAGATCACTAGCGGGGGGGCCAGAAGGTGAGACCCAGTACTTC. The encoded protein is CASRSLAGGPEGETQYF.

The V call is TRBV6-5, the J call TRBJ1-1; D not resolved. Germline assignment: CDR1 MNHEY and CDR2 SVGAGI. V gave up 6 bases and J gave up 11 bases, with 16 bases separating them. There are 12 residues in the CDR3. CDR3 sequence (DNA): TGTGCCAGCAGAGGCAGGCGCGACGGGGCTTTCTTT. It is translated as CASRGRRDGAFF.

The gene calls are TRBV18 and TRBJ1-3, with TRBD1 as a possible D gene (6 bases). In germline, CDR1 is KGHSH, CDR2 LQKENI. CDR3 length: 14 amino acids. Trimming took off 6 bases at V and 1 base at J, with 10 bases between the two ends. The CDR3 region is CASSTGHSGNTIYF. The CDR3 DNA follows: TGTGCCAGCTCCACAGGGCATTCTGGAAACACCATATATTTT.

The chain uses TRBV18 and TRBJ2-4, with TRBD1 as a possible D gene (6 bases). The CDR3 extends over 13 amino acids. Germline V gives CDR1 KGHSH, CDR2 LQKENI. Trimming cost V 1 base and J 7 bases, with 8 bases left between them. CDR3 protein: CASSPQGVNIQYF. The CDR3 DNA is TGTGCCAGCTCACCACAGGGGGTGAACATTCAGTACTTC.

The V gene is TRBV7-8, the J gene TRBJ1-3; maybe TRBD1 (5 bases). The V end was cut by 5 bases, the J end by 0 bases, with 20 bases between. The CDR3 loop spans 18 amino acids. CDR1 is SGHVS, CDR2 FQNEAQ, per germline. CDR3 amino acids: CASSRTPSQGLSGNTIYF. CDR3 DNA sequence: TGTGCCAGCAGCCGGACCCCCTCCCAGGGCCTCTCTGGAAACACCATATATTTT.

This clone has a handful of counts. The genes are TRBV2 and TRBJ1-2; no firm D call. Germline V gene data show CDR1 as SNHLY and CDR2 as FYNNEI. V lost 3 bases and J 8 bases, leaving 10 bases between the germline ends. The CDR3 has 12 amino acids. Written as DNA, the CDR3 is TGTGCCAGCAGTGACGTAACGAGCGGCTACACCTTC. It yields the protein CASSDVTSGYTF.

V and J are TRBV7-9 and TRBJ2-6; D may be TRBD1 (5 bases). V was shortened by 5 bases and J by 3 bases, with 11 bases between the two germline ends. The germline CDR1 and CDR2 sequences are SEHNR and FQNEAQ (reference sequence). The CDR3 runs 15 residues. In DNA form, the CDR3 reads TGTGCCAGCAGCCTCAGGGTGGGTGGGGCCAACGTCCTGACTTTC. Its translation: CASSLRVGGANVLTF. The variable domain in full, with the rest retrieved from reference TRBV7-9 and TRBJ2-6, is DTGVSQNPRHKITKRGQNVTFRCDPISEHNRLYWYRQTLGQGPEFLTYFQNEAQLEKSRLLSDRFSAERPKGSFSTLEIQRTEQGDSAMYLCASSLRVGGANVLTFGAGSRLTVL.

J is TRBJ1-3 and V is TRBV19; TRBD1 aligns across 8 bases. The germline V gene has CDR1 LNHDA and CDR2 SQIVND (reference sequence). V shed 4 bases, J shed 2 bases, and the junction held 1 base outside the gene matches. This CDR3 has 14 amino acids. CDR3 DNA sequence: TGTGCCAGTAGTACGACAGGGGCTGGAAACACCATATATTTT. Amino acids: CASSTTGAGNTIYF.

The chain uses TRBV19 and TRBJ2-1; TRBD1 might be the D (5 bases). The CDR3 runs to 15 residues. The V end was cut by 0 bases, the J end by 3 bases, with 9 bases between. The germline CDR1 and CDR2 sequences are LNHDA and SQIVND (reference sequence). The CDR3: CASSIDKDSYNEQFF. CDR3 DNA: TGTGCCAGTAGTATAGATAAAGACAGCTACAATGAGCAGTTCTTC.

The gene calls are TRBV5-1 and TRBJ2-3; tentative D call: TRBD1 (5 bases). Germline-derived CDR1 and CDR2 are SGHRS and YFSETQ. The V end was cut by 0 bases, the J end by 4 bases, with 12 bases between. CDR3 length: 15 residues. The CDR3 loop reads CASSLEAGSADTQYF. The DNA of the CDR3 is TGCGCCAGCAGCTTGGAAGCAGGGTCAGCAGATACGCAGTATTTT. Based on the CDR3 plus reference TRBV5-1 and TRBJ2-3, the full variable domain is KAGVTQTPRYLIKTRGQQVTLSCSPISGHRSVSWYQQTPGQGLQFLFEYFSETQRNKGNFPGRFSGRQFSNSRSEMNVSTLELGDSALYLCASSLEAGSADTQYFGPGTRLTVL.

The chain employs TRBV7-9 and TRBJ1-3, with D maybe TRBD1 (6 bases). Germline assignment: CDR1 SEHNR and CDR2 FQNEAQ (reference sequence). CDR3 length: 17 amino acids. The V gene lost 5 bases and the J gene lost 2 bases, with 19 bases spanning the gap. CDR3 amino acids: CASSTRGTGTTGNTIYF. The CDR3 nucleotides read TGTGCCAGCAGCACTAGAGGCACCGGGACAACTGGAAACACCATATATTTT.